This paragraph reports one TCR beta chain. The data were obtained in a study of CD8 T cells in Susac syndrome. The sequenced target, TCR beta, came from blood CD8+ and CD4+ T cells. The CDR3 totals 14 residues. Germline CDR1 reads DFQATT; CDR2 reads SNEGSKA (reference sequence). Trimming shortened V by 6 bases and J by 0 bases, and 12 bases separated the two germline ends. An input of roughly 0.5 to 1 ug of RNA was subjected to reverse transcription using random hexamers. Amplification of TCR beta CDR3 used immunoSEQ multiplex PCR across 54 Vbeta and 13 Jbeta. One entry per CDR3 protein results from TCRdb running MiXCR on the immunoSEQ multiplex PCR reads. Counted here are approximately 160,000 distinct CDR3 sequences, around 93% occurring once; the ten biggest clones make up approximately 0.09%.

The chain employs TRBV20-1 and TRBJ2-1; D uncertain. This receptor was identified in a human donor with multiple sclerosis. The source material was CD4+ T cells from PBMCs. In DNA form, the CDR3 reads TGCAGTGCACCTTATCTTAGCTCCTACAATGAGCAGTTCTTC. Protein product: CSAPYLSSYNEQFF.